This record looks at one TCR beta chain sequence and its context. The antigen remains unidentified. These data are taken from a study of yellow fever vaccine responses in identical twins. Whole-study findings and limits: After vaccination, twins' T cell response reportedly seemed partly convergent, partly personalized.

TCRdb re-derived calls from the RT-PCR reads in MiXCR, one entry per CDR3 protein. The sample holds approximately 2,500 distinct CDR3 sequences, roughly nine tenths seen once. This CDR3 has 15 residues. The TCR was taken from a woman under 30 who received the yellow fever vaccine. Sequences were derived from T cells from blood (PBMCs), unsorted or a sorted subset (not recorded which), sampled before or after yellow fever vaccination (not recorded which). The rearrangement links TRBV21-1 to TRBJ1-5; no DNA check was done on the table's D call, TRBD1. TRBV21-1 is a listed pseudogene. This CDR3 is CASSEGGGGSQPQHF. CDR3 coding DNA: TGTGCCAGCAGCGAAGGGGGGGGTGGTAGTCAGCCCCAGCATTTT.